The present T cell receptor (beta chain) was sequenced within a study of CD4 T cell repertoires in COVID-19. Sequencing was done directly on freshly isolated, uncultured memory T cells. To note about this clone: What it recognizes is unknown.

Assay: immunoSEQ multiplex PCR; the TCRdb copy retains only in-frame clones and omits some. The table shows fewer than 100,000 clones, with about 80% occurring only once. Whole-study results and caveats: Some SARS-CoV-2 clonotypes, between roughly 7 and 27%, recurred in SARS-CoV and/or HKU1 cultures.

This sample comprised CD4+ T cells from peripheral blood, obtained after recovery from COVID-19. The TCR sequence derives from a human donor who had COVID-19.

For the CDR3, the DNA is TGTGCCAGCAGTTACTCGAAAACTAGCGTCTCCTACGAGCAGTACTTC. This gives the protein CASSYSKTSVSYEQYF. J is TRBJ2-7 and V is TRBV6-5, with 7 bases identical to TRBD2. The CDR3 runs 16 residues. The germline V gene has CDR1 MNHEY and CDR2 SVGAGI. V shed 0 bases and J 0 bases; nucleotides not matched to a gene: 5.